These 6 T cell receptor beta chains originate from one sample sequenced in a study of blood T cell repertoires in COVID-19. This table comes from immunoSEQ multiplex PCR, and its TCRdb copy is limited to in-frame clones, with some not included. The table has tens of thousands of clones, roughly 90% seen once. The specimen sequenced was peripheral blood. The receptors derive from a man aged 80 or over in a cohort sampled during active COVID-19.

This clone was counted once. This chain links TRBV11-2 with TRBJ1-1; D might be TRBD1 (6 bases). Germline CDR1 and CDR2: SGHAT and FQNNGV. The V end lost 5 bases, the J end lost 0 bases, and 13 bases lay between the germline ends. The CDR3 extends over 15 amino acids. Here the CDR3 reads CASSQAGTLNTEAFF. The CDR3 nucleotides read TGTGCCAGCAGCCAAGCCGGGACACTGAACACTGAAGCTTTCTTT.

This chain connects TRBV18 to TRBJ1-5; D not certain. V lost 5 bases to trimming and J lost 0 bases, with 14 bases between them. The CDR3 loop spans 16 amino acids. From germline, CDR1 is KGHSH and CDR2 LQKENI. The CDR3 region is CASSLSSLNSNQPQHF. The CDR3, as DNA: TGTGCCAGCTCATTGTCTAGTCTAAATAGCAATCAGCCCCAGCATTTT.

The V and J genes are TRBV5-1 and TRBJ2-5; D gene uncertain. This CDR3 has 14 residues. Per the germline V gene, CDR1 is SGHRS and CDR2 is YFSETQ. The ends were cut back, 1 base at V and 5 bases at J, with 12 bases in the middle. In DNA, the CDR3 is TGCGCCAGCAGCTTGACCGGTGTCTGGGAGACCCAGTACTTC. Its translation is CASSLTGVWETQYF. Full variable domain (outside the CDR3, taken from reference TRBV5-1 and TRBJ2-5): KAGVTQTPRYLIKTRGQQVTLSCSPISGHRSVSWYQQTPGQGLQFLFEYFSETQRNKGNFPGRFSGRQFSNSRSEMNVSTLELGDSALYLCASSLTGVWETQYFGPGTRLLVL.

The V call is TRBV5-1, the J call TRBJ1-4; D perhaps matches TRBD1 (5 bases). The CDR3 consists of 15 residues. The V gene lost 6 bases and the J gene lost 0 bases, with 12 bases spanning the gap. Germline V gene lookup returns CDR1 SGHRS and CDR2 YFSETQ. The CDR3, as DNA: TGCGCCAGCACCGGCGGGGCCGCAACTAATGAAAAACTGTTTTTT. The encoded protein is CASTGGAATNEKLFF.

V is TRBV6-5 and J is TRBJ1-5; D possibly corresponds to TRBD1 (5 bases). Deletions cut 5 bases from V and 6 bases from J, with 11 bases between. The germline V gene has CDR1 MNHEY and CDR2 SVGAGI. The CDR3 spans 13 residues. DNA for the CDR3: TGTGCCAGCAGTCCCGGGGGTAGTCAGCCCCAGCATTTT. Residues: CASSPGGSQPQHF.

The chain has TRBV7-8 and TRBJ2-1; a weak D match, TRBD2 (6 bases). V lost 0 bases to trimming and J lost 3 bases, with 9 bases between them. This CDR3 comprises 15 residues. Germline-derived CDR1 and CDR2 are SGHVS and FQNEAQ. CDR3 DNA: TGTGCCAGCAGCTTAGCATGGCGGGGCTACAATGAGCAGTTCTTC. Encoded protein: CASSLAWRGYNEQFF. The variable domain in full, completed from reference TRBV7-8 and TRBJ2-1, reads GAGVSQSPRYKVAKRGQDVALRCDPISGHVSLFWYQQALGQGPEFLTYFQNEAQLDKSGLPSDRFFAERPEGSVSTLKIQRTQQEDSAVYLCASSLAWRGYNEQFFGPGTRLTVL.